This T cell receptor (beta chain) was sequenced during a study of regulatory T cells in long-lasting Graves disease. Arm-PCR of CDR3 regions with iRepertoire HTBI primers generated TCR beta libraries. TCRdb itself ran the multiplex PCR reads through MiXCR, one entry per CDR3 protein. The sample consists of more than 400,000 distinct CDR3 sequences, roughly 15% of them appearing once. Points from the study as a whole: Persistent disease preferred TRBV28, TRBJ1-2 and TRBJ2-5.

Ten or more counts support this clonotype. Its specificity is not known. Sample time point: newly diagnosed GD, antithyroid drugs for less than 3 months. From RNA extracted from PBMCs, the TCR library was made. Blood from the periphery, nine milliliters in all, was drawn into EDTA tubes. From germline, CDR1 is KGHSH and CDR2 LQKENI. V lost 2 bases and J 5 bases, leaving 13 bases between the germline ends. The CDR3 extends over 15 amino acids. The sample was also linked to a second study, of T cells in Graves' hyperthyroidism and ophthalmopathy. This second study notes: An initial round of RT-PCR targeting the TCR CDR3 relied on the HTBI primer set.

This sequence was found in a woman under 40 with Graves disease. The chain is built from TRBV18 and TRBJ1-5; D is ambiguous. Specimen: peripheral blood mononuclear cells (PBMCs), collected at new diagnosis, from a patient treated with antithyroid drugs. The CDR3 bases are TGTGCCAGCTCACCAGGGGTAGATCGATATCAGCCCCAGCATTTT. Its protein is CASSPGVDRYQPQHF.